The sequence of this T cell receptor beta chain was determined in a study of neurological immune-mediated disorders. Every sequencing run produced over 160 million TCR-beta sequences that came from 15-18 subjects. TCRdb re-derived calls from the 5' RACE reads in MiXCR, one entry per CDR3 protein. Of some 34,000 distinct CDR3 sequences listed, roughly 1.6% are singletons. The study's findings and limits: The multiple sclerosis repertoire cluster lacked an association with any feature, whether clinical or MRI. Private repertoires in all groups were suggested, as expanded clones shared no CDR3 amino acid sequences across subjects.

This clonotype was found many times. Its target is unknown. The sequence derives from a young woman with multiple sclerosis. The sequenced sample consisted of PBMCs.

The DNA for the CDR3 is TGTGCCAGCAGCGGGGGGGGCGTAGGGTCGGAGACCCAGTACTTC. Translating gives CASSGGGVGSETQYF. This rearrangement joins TRBV7-2 to TRBJ2-5; D perhaps matches TRBD2 (7 bases). Per the germline V gene, CDR1 is SGHTA and CDR2 is FQGNSA. This CDR3 is built from 15 residues. Deletions cut 5 bases from V and 5 bases from J, with 18 bases between.